This passage covers 13 T cell receptor beta chains from one sample sequenced in a study of T cell repertoires in cytomegalovirus infection. One entry per CDR3 protein, called by TCRdb with MiXCR from the reads. The table lists approximately 170,000 distinct CDR3 sequences, approximately 14% of them singletons. Sequencing used PBMCs. The receptors derive from a human donor in good health (CMV status not recorded). Some clones in this sample may be carry-over from other donors' samples.

This clonotype was detected many times. The rearrangement links TRBV7-9 to TRBJ2-7; possible D gene TRBD1, 5 bases. From germline, CDR1 is SEHNR and CDR2 FQNEAQ (reference sequence). This CDR3 has 15 amino acids. V was clipped by 5 bases and J by 0 bases, with 14 bases between them. The CDR3 DNA sequence: TGTGCCAGCAGCCACAGGACGGACGACTCCTACGAGCAGTACTTC. This gives the protein CASSHRTDDSYEQYF.

Concerning this clonotype: The missing conserved phenylalanine or tryptophan at the end of this CDR3 makes a read error likely. The chain combines TRBV28 with TRBJ2-7, with D perhaps given as TRBD1 or TRBD2 (6 bases each). The CDR3 runs to 14 residues. V was cut by 3 bases and J by 2 bases, with 11 bases left in between. Per germline, CDR1 MDHEN and CDR2 SYDVKM. CDR3 amino acids: CASSFGGGAYEQYY. CDR3 bases: TGTGCCAGCAGTTTCGGAGGGGGAGCCTACGAGCAGTACTAC.

V and J are TRBV20-1 and TRBJ1-1; tentative D call: TRBD1 (5 bases). The CDR3 loop spans 15 amino acids. Trimming removed 0 bases from V and 6 bases from J, with 17 bases in between. Germline CDR1 reads DFQATT; CDR2 reads SNEGSKA (reference sequence). The CDR3 nucleotides read TGCAGTGCTAGAGACCAGCTTCGGGGGTCTGCTGAAGCTTTCTTT. It is translated as CSARDQLRGSAEAFF.

This clonotype has a count of ten or more. The chain uses TRBV6-1 and TRBJ2-3; 9 nucleotides align to TRBD1. The germline V gene encodes CDR1 MNHNS and CDR2 SASEGT. The CDR3 consists of 16 residues. V was clipped by 6 bases and J by 3 bases; unmatched bases: 10. The CDR3 sequence: CASRKLGTGSTDTQYF. The DNA for the CDR3 is TGTGCCAGCAGGAAACTCGGGACAGGGTCGACAGATACGCAGTATTTT.

CDR3 residues: CASSQVVVPTDTQYF. The CDR3 DNA reads TGTGCCAGCAGCCAAGTGGTAGTTCCCACAGATACGCAGTATTTT. The chain employs TRBV3-1 and TRBJ2-3; no reliable D call. V was clipped by 1 base and J by 2 bases, with 10 bases between them. Germline-derived CDR1 and CDR2 are LGHDT and YNNKEL (reference sequence). The CDR3 loop spans 15 amino acids.

This clonotype was recorded many times. The V call is TRBV7-3, the J call TRBJ2-1; the match to TRBD2 covers 10 bases. In germline, CDR1 is SGHTA, CDR2 FQGTGA. There are 16 residues in the CDR3. The ends lost 4 bases at V and 8 bases at J; junction bases unmatched: 11. In DNA form, the CDR3 reads TGTGCCAGCAGCTCAGGACTAGCGGACTATCGGCATGAGCAGTTCTTC. It encodes CASSSGLADYRHEQFF.

This clonotype was found many times. This chain connects TRBV7-2 to TRBJ1-2, with D hard to call. CDR3 size: 15 residues. The germline gives CDR1 SGHTA, CDR2 FQGNSA. V was cut by 5 bases and J by 4 bases, with 17 bases left in between. The CDR3 nucleotides read TGTGCCAGCAGCCCCACGGGCAGGTCGAGCTATGGCTACACCTTC. Translation gives CASSPTGRSSYGYTF.

CDR3 in DNA: TGCAGCGTGACAGGGGGCTATACTGAAGCTTTCTTT. This translates into CSVTGGYTEAFF. This sequence joins TRBV29-1 and TRBJ1-1; 10 nucleotides align to TRBD1. Germline lookup yields CDR1 SQVTM and CDR2 ANQGSEA. J gave up 5 bases and V 6 bases, and 3 bases lay outside the gene matches. The CDR3 runs to 12 residues. Using reference TRBV29-1 and TRBJ1-1 for the parts outside the CDR3, the full variable domain is SAVISQKPSRDICQRGTSLTIQCQVDSQVTMMFWYRQQPGQSLTLIATANQGSEATYESGFVIDKFPISRPNLTFSTLTVSNMSPEDSSIYLCSVTGGYTEAFFGQGTRLTVV.

This clonotype was counted many times. This sequence joins TRBV15 and TRBJ1-3; D call uncertain. V was clipped by 0 bases and J by 1 base, with 13 bases between them. The CDR3 is 17 residues long. Germline CDR1 is LNHNV and CDR2 is YYDKDF (reference sequence). The CDR3 loop reads CATSRDGGGRSGNTIYF. CDR3 in DNA: TGTGCCACCAGCAGAGATGGCGGAGGAAGATCTGGAAACACCATATATTTT.

The genes are TRBV5-1 and TRBJ2-5; the D is unclear. This CDR3 contains 13 residues. CDR1 is SGHRS, CDR2 YFSETQ, per germline. The V end lost 1 base, the J end lost 2 bases, and 6 bases lay between the germline ends. The CDR3 DNA is TGCGCCAGCAGCTTGCAAACACAAGAGACCCAGTACTTC. Its protein product is CASSLQTQETQYF.

This clonotype came up a few times. V usage is TRBV29-1 and J usage is TRBJ2-2; 12 bases align to TRBD1. V was pared by 4 bases and J by 6 bases, with 9 bases of the junction left unmatched. The V gene's germline CDR1 is SQVTM and CDR2 ANQGSEA. This CDR3 has 16 residues. As DNA, the CDR3 is TGCAGCGTTGTACCCGGGACAGGGGGCAGAGCCGGGGAGCTGTTTTTT. This gives the protein CSVVPGTGGRAGELFF.

This rearrangement joins TRBV12-3 or TRBV12-4 to TRBJ2-5, with a possible D match to TRBD2 (6 bases). Trimming pared 6 bases from V and 5 bases from J, leaving 19 bases between. The CDR3 loop spans 15 amino acids. The CDR3 sequence is CASSPTGTPRETQYF. DNA for the CDR3: TGTGCCAGCAGCCCTACCGGGACTCCAAGGGAGACCCAGTACTTC.

The table lists this clonotype with many counts. The rearrangement uses TRBV7-2 and TRBJ1-2; D possibly corresponds to TRBD1 (5 bases). V was trimmed by 2 bases and J by 4 bases, leaving 17 bases between them. The CDR3 totals 16 residues. Germline CDR1 and CDR2: SGHTA and FQGNSA. The CDR3 spells CASSLSGARNPYGYTF. The CDR3, as DNA: TGTGCCAGCAGCTTAAGCGGGGCCAGAAACCCCTATGGCTACACCTTC.